The 5 T cell receptor beta chains listed next were all sequenced from one sample in a study of blood T cell repertoires in COVID-19. Clones were read by immunoSEQ multiplex PCR, and TCRdb kept only the in-frame ones, dropping some. The table shows about 180,000 clones, with roughly 83% occurring only once. Sequenced input: PBMCs or T cells enriched from blood (not recorded which). The receptors stem from a woman in her 30s who had recovered from COVID-19.

The chain combines TRBV7-8 with TRBJ1-1; D unresolved. The germline CDR1 and CDR2 sequences are SGHVS and FQNEAQ. This CDR3 has 13 residues. Trimming removed 0 bases from V and 1 base from J, with 3 bases in between. DNA of the CDR3: TGTGCCAGCAGCTTAGCACAGAACACTGAAGCTTTCTTT. This encodes CASSLAQNTEAFF.

This clone was detected once. The chain is built from TRBV30 and TRBJ2-1; 7 nucleotides line up with TRBD2. This CDR3 is 16 amino acids long. The junction had 12 bases not matched to a gene; V was cut back by 0 bases and J by 7 bases. From germline, CDR1 is GTSNPN and CDR2 SVGIG (reference sequence). CDR3 DNA: TGTGCCTGGAGTGTACTCCCAGGGAGGGCGGAGAATGAGCAGTTCTTC. Its protein product is CAWSVLPGRAENEQFF.

This sequence joins TRBV5-1 and TRBJ1-1; TRBD1 is a possible D gene (6 bases). V was pared by 1 base and J by 1 base, with 8 bases between. Germline CDR1 reads SGHRS; CDR2 reads YFSETQ. The CDR3 is 14 residues long. The CDR3 region is CASSLFRGNTEAFF. CDR3 DNA: TGCGCCAGCAGCTTGTTCAGGGGGAACACTGAAGCTTTCTTT.

This chain uses TRBV18 with TRBJ2-3; maybe TRBD1 (5 bases). The ends were cut back, 5 bases at V and 6 bases at J, with 9 bases in the middle. This CDR3 has 12 residues. CDR1 and CDR2 from the germline V gene are KGHSH and LQKENI. CDR3 residues: CASSSRADTQYF. In DNA, the CDR3 is TGTGCCAGCTCATCCAGGGCGGATACGCAGTATTTT.

The V and J genes are TRBV5-1 and TRBJ2-3; D uncertain. There are 14 residues in the CDR3. Germline CDR1 reads SGHRS; CDR2 reads YFSETQ. V lost 2 bases, J lost 4 bases, and 11 bases lay in between. This CDR3 is CASSLESLSDTQYF. DNA of the CDR3: TGCGCCAGCAGCTTAGAGTCACTTTCAGATACGCAGTATTTT.